The T cell receptor beta chain under discussion was sequenced for a study of technical replicates of blood from four donors. This CDR3 spans 15 amino acids. Germline lookup yields CDR1 MNHEY and CDR2 SMNVEV (reference sequence). V was shortened by 2 bases and J by 2 bases, with 12 bases between the two germline ends. TCRdb keeps only in-frame clones here, not all; method: immunoSEQ multiplex PCR. In the table there are around 92,000 clones, around 96% of which are singletons. The chain links TRBV27 to TRBJ1-2; D is ambiguous. This receptor was taken from a human donor in good health. Sequencing was done on a sample of T cells isolated from PBMCs. Written as DNA, the CDR3 is TGTGCCAGCAGTTTAGTAGGATGGGCCAACTATGGCTACACCTTC. This sequence encodes CASSLVGWANYGYTF.